This entry describes one TCR beta chain. Trimming stripped 8 bases from V and 4 bases from J, with 13 bases between. Germline V lookup: CDR1 GTSNPN, CDR2 SVGIG (reference sequence). The CDR3 consists of 12 residues. This sample was taken from a study of blood T cell repertoires in COVID-19. The overall study: Material from acute and convalescent COVID-19 was sourced from the United States, Italy and Spain. T cells, B-cell-depleted T cells, or PBMCs provided the cDNA or gDNA that served as material.

Study processing details: Amplification of reference gene primers provided the estimated nucleated cell counts. Measured with immunoSEQ multiplex PCR; TCRdb has only the in-frame clones, and not every one. The V and J calls and clone size are taken from that table; D and trimming were inferred from the DNA. The table has about 380,000 clones, 80% to 90% seen once. Adults between about 18 and 95 years of age took part from 20 to 25 US areas. The V gene is TRBV30, the J gene TRBJ2-3, with D possibly matching TRBD1 (5 bases). Sequences were obtained from PBMCs or T cells enriched from blood (not recorded which). The sequence was obtained from a man under 40 who had recovered from COVID-19. As DNA, the CDR3 is TGTGCCCAAGTTAGGGGTGCAGATACGCAGTATTTT. The encoded protein is CAQVRGADTQYF.